This TCR beta chain emerged from a study of blood T cells in healthy people across ages. This clonotype was seen a few times. The antigen is undetermined. The CDR3 sequence is 14 residues long. Germline V gene sequence: CDR1 SGDLS, CDR2 YYNGEE. Deletions cut 0 bases from V and 2 bases from J, with 8 bases between. Study conclusions and caveats: Age brought a roughly linear fall in TCR beta diversity measured per million T cells.

With a J-beta primer mix and a sample-barcoded 5' primer, a second PCR ran 7 to 11 cycles. Each cDNA molecule was tagged by a template-switch adaptor that had 12 random nucleotides. At least 2.5 million CDR3-containing paired-end reads were obtained per sample. TCRdb ran MiXCR on the 5' RACE reads and lists one entry per CDR3 protein. The data hold about 640,000 distinct CDR3 sequences, with 58% observed a single time. Sequencing used blood. The chain couples TRBV9 to TRBJ1-1, with no clear D. This clonotype originated in a man between 60 and 70 years old in good health. CDR3 nucleotide sequence: TGTGCCAGCAGCGTAGACAGCTTTAACACTGAAGCTTTCTTT. Its protein is CASSVDSFNTEAFF.